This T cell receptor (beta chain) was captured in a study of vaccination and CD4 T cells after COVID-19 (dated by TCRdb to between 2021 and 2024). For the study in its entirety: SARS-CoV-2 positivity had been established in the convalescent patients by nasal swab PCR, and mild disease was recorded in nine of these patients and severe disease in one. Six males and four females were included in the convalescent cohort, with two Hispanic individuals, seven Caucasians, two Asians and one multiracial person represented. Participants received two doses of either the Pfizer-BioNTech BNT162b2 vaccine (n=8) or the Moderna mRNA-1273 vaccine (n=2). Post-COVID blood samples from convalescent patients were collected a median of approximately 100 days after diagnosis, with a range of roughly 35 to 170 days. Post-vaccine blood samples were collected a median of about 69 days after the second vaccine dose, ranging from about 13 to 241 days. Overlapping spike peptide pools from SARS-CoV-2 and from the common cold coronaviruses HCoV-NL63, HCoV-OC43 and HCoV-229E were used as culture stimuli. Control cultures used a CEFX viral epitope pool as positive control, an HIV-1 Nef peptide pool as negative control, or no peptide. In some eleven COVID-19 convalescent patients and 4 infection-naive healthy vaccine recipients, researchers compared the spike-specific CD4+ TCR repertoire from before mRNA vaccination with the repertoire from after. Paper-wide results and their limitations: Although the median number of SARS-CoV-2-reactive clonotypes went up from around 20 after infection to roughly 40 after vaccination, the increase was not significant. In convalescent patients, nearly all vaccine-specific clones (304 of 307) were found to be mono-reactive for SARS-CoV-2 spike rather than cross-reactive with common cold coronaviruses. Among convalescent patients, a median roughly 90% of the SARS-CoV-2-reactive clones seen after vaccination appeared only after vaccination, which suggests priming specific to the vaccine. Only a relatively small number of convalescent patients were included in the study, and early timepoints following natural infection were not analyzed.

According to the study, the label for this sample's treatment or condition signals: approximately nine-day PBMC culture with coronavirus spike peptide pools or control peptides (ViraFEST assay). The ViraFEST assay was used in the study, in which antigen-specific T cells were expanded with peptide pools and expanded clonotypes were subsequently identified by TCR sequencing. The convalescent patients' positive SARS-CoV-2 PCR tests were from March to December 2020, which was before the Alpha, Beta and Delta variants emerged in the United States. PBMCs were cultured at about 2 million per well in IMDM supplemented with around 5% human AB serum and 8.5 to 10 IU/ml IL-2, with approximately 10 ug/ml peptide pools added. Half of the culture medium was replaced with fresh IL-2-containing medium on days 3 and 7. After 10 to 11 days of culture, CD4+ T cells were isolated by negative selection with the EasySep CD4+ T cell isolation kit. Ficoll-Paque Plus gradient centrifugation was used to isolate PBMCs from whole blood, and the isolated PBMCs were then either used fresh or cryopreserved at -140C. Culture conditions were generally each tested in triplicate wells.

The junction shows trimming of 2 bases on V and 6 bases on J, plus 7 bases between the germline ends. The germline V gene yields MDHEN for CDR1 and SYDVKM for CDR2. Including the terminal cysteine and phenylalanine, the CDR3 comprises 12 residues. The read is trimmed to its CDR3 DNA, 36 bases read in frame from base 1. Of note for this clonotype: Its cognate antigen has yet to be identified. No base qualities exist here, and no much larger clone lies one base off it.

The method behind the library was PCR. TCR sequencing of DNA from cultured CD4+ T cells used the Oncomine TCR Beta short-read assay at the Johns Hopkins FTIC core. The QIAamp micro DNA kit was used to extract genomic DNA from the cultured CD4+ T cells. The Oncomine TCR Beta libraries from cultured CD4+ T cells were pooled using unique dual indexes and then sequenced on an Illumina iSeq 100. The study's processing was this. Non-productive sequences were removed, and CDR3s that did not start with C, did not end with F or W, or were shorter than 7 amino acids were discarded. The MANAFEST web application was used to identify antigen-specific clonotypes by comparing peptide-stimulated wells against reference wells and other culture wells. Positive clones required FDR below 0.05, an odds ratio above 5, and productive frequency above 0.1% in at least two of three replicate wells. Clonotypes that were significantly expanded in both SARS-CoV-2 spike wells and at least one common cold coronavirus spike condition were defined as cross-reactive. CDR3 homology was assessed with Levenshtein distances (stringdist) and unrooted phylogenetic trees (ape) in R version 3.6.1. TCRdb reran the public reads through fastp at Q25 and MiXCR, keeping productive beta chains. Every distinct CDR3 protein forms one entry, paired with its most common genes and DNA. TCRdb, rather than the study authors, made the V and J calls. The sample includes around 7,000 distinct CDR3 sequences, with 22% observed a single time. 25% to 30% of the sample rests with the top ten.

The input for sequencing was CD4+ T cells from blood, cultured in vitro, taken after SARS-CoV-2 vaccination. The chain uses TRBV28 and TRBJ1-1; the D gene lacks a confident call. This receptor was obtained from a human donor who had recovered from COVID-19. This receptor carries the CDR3 CASSLAESEAFF. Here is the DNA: TGTGCCAGCAGTTTAGCGGAATCTGAAGCTTTCTTT.